The 5 T cell receptor beta chains reported below all come from one sample, sequenced in a study of tumor and adjacent non-tumor tissue in lung cancer. TCRbeta libraries were built with three rounds of nested PCR, modified from ARM-PCR. MiXCR, run by TCRdb on the multiplex PCR reads, gives a single entry per CDR3 protein. The sample lists approximately 150,000 distinct CDR3 sequences, around 66% seen once, with 15% to 20% in the top ten. RNA was extracted from bulk tissue without any cell sorting. The sequenced material came from lung tumor tissue. These receptors were taken from a man in his 60s with small cell lung cancer.

In the case of this clonotype: A junction boundary mismatches the germline segment, possibly from a read error. This chain links TRBV11-2 with TRBJ2-1; no clear D. This CDR3 has 15 residues. The germline V gene has CDR1 SGHAT and CDR2 FQNNGV. The CDR3 protein is CASSLEAGFNNEQSF. Here the CDR3 DNA reads TGTGCCAGCAGCTTAGAAGCTGGGTTCAACAATGAGCAGTCCTTC. Drawing the rest from reference TRBV11-2 and TRBJ2-1, the complete variable domain is EAGVAQSPRYKIIEKRQSVAFWCNPISGHATLYWYQQILGQGPKLLIQFQNNGVVDDSQLPKDRFSAERLKGVDSTLKIQPAKLEDSAVYLCASSLEAGFNNEQSFGPGTRLTVL.

This clonotype has just one count. Here the CDR3 DNA reads TGTGCCAGCAACTTCGGGGGGCGTAGCACAGATACGCAGTATTTT. This gives the protein CASNFGGRSTDTQYF. This chain links TRBV11-2 with TRBJ2-3; tentative D call: TRBD2 (7 bases). The germline V gene encodes CDR1 SGHAT and CDR2 FQNNGV. Deletions cut 7 bases from V and 0 bases from J, with 14 bases between. The CDR3 spans 15 residues.

This clonotype has at least ten counts. The chain combines TRBV6-6 with TRBJ2-7; D is undetermined. Germline-derived CDR1 and CDR2 are MNHNY and SVGAGI (reference sequence). There are 14 residues in the CDR3. Trimming pared 0 bases from V and 2 bases from J, leaving 8 bases between. As DNA, the CDR3 is TGTGCCAGCAGTTACTCGGGCCAGACCTACGAGCAGTACGTC. Protein product: CASSYSGQTYEQYV.

The CDR3: CASSKNTRTTQYF. Written as DNA, the CDR3 is TGCGCCAGCAGTAAAAACACCAGGACTACGCAGTATTTT. The genes are TRBV10-1 and TRBJ2-3; D gene unclear. This CDR3 region has 13 residues. Deletions cut 5 bases from V and 8 bases from J, with 14 bases between. Germline CDR1 WNHNN, CDR2 SYGVQD (reference sequence).

The chain carries TRBV5-1 and TRBJ2-3; 10 nucleotides line up with TRBD1. In germline, CDR1 is SGHRS, CDR2 YFSETQ. Trimming cost V 2 bases and J 5 bases; bases outside gene matches: 5. This CDR3 contains 15 residues. The CDR3 here is CASSFGTGVGDTQYF. The CDR3 bases are TGCGCCAGCAGCTTCGGGACAGGGGTGGGAGATACGCAGTATTTT.